This TCR beta chain was documented in a study of shared clonotypes between healthy human individuals. V shed 3 bases and J shed 7 bases, with 11 bases lying between them. There are 13 residues in the CDR3. CDR1 is LNHDA, CDR2 SQIVND, per germline (reference sequence). All the donors were Caucasian adults who lived in Nashville, Tennessee. Produced via immunoSEQ multiplex PCR; TCRdb's table is partial and in-frame only. Of hundreds of thousands of clones detected, 60% to 75% appear once; the ten largest clones hold around 1.7%. Input material: memory CD4+ T cells sorted from blood. The subset: CD45RA-negative fraction. The chain recombines TRBV19 with TRBJ2-3, with D tentatively TRBD2 (6 bases). This clonotype was obtained from a woman aged 30 to 39 in good health. The CDR3 spells CASSIKAGYTQYF. The CDR3 DNA sequence: TGTGCCAGTAGTATTAAGGCGGGGTATACGCAGTATTTT.